This record concerns one TCR beta chain sequence. CDR1 MDHEN and CDR2 SYDVKM come from the germline V gene. V dropped 5 bases and J dropped 5 bases, with 19 bases sitting between them. The CDR3 runs to 16 residues. This entry belongs to a study of blood T cell repertoires in COVID-19. Study as a whole: From the United States, Italy and Spain came samples of acute and convalescent COVID-19. The cDNA or gDNA used as material had been derived from T cells, B-cell-depleted T cells, or PBMCs.

TCRdb keeps only in-frame clones here, not all; method: immunoSEQ multiplex PCR. This table has some 110,000 clones, approximately 82% appearing once. The source is a woman of 80 years or more with acute or convalescent COVID-19. The chain links TRBV28 to TRBJ2-4; D is perhaps TRBD2 (5 bases). The sequenced sample was peripheral blood. The CDR3 bases are TGTGCCAGCAGTCTAATCGGCACCTTTAGCGAAAACATTCAGTACTTC. It is translated as CASSLIGTFSENIQYF.